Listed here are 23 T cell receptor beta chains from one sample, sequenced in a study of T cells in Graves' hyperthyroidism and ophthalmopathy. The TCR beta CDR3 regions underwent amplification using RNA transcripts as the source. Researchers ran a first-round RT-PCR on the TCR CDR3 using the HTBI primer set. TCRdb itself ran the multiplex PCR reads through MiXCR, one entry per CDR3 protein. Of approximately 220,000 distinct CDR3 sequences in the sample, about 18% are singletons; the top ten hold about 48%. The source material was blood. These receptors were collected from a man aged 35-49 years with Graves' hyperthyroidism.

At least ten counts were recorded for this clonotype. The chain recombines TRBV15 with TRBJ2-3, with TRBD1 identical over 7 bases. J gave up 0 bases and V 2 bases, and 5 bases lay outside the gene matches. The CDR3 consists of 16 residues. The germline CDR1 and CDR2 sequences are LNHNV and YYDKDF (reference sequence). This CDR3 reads CATSRKRGQSTDTQYF. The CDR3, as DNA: TGTGCCACCAGCAGAAAAAGGGGACAGAGCACAGATACGCAGTATTTT.

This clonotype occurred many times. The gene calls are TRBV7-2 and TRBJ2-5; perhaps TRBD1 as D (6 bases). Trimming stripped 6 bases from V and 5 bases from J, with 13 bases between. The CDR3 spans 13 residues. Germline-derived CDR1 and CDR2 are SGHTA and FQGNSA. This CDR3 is CASSFNRVETQYF. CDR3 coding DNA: TGTGCCAGCAGTTTTAACAGGGTTGAGACCCAGTACTTC.

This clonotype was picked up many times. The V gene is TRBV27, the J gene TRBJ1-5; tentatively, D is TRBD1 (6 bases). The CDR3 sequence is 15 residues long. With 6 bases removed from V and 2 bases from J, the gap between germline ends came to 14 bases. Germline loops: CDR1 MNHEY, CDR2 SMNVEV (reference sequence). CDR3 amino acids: CASRSTGRGNQPQHF. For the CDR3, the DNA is TGTGCCAGCAGGTCCACAGGGAGGGGCAATCAGCCCCAGCATTTT.

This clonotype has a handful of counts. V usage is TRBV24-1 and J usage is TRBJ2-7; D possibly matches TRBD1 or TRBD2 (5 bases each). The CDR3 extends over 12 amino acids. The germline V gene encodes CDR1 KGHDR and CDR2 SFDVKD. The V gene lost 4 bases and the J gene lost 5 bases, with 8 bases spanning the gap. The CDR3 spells CATSEMGDEQYF. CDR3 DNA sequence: TGTGCCACCAGTGAGATGGGGGACGAGCAGTACTTC.

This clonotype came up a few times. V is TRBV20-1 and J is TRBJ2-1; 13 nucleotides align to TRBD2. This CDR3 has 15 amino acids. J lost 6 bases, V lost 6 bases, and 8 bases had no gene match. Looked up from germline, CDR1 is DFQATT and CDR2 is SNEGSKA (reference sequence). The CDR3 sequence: CSASWTSGGVNEQFF. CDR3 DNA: TGCAGTGCATCATGGACTAGCGGGGGAGTCAATGAGCAGTTCTTC.

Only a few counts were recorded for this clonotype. CDR3 sequence reads: CASSFGSVSGANVLTF. The CDR3 DNA reads as TGCGCCAGCAGCTTTGGTAGTGTCTCTGGGGCCAACGTCCTGACTTTC. This sequence joins TRBV5-1 and TRBJ2-6; D gene ambiguous. CDR1 and CDR2 (germline): SGHRS, YFSETQ. This CDR3 contains 16 residues. V dropped 2 bases and J dropped 0 bases, with 9 bases sitting between them.

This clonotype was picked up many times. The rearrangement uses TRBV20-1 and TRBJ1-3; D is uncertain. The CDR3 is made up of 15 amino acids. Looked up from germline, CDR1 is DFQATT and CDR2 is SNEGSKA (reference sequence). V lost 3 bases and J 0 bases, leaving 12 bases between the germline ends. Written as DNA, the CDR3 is TGCAGTGCTAGCCCCGCCGGCGCCTCTGGAAACACCATATATTTT. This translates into CSASPAGASGNTIYF.

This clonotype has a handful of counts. The CDR3: CSARSVGEQFF. The CDR3 DNA sequence: TGCAGTGCCAGGAGTGTTGGCGAGCAGTTCTTC. V and J are TRBV20-1 and TRBJ2-1; D unresolved. From germline, CDR1 is DFQATT and CDR2 SNEGSKA (reference sequence). Trimming cost V 6 bases and J 10 bases, with 13 bases left between them. CDR3 size: 11 residues.

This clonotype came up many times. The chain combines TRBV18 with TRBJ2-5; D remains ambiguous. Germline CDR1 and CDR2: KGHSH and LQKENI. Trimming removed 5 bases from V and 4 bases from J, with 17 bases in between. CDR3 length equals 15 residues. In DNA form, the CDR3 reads TGTGCCAGCTCAGTTTCTTACGGCCATTCAGAGACCCAGTACTTC. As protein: CASSVSYGHSETQYF.

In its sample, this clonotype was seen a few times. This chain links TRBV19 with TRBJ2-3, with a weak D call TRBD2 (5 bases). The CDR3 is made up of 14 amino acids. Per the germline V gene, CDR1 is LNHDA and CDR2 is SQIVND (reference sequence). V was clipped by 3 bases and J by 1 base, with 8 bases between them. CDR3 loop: CASSILGGTDTQYF. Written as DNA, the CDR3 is TGTGCCAGTAGTATTCTGGGAGGCACAGATACGCAGTATTTT.

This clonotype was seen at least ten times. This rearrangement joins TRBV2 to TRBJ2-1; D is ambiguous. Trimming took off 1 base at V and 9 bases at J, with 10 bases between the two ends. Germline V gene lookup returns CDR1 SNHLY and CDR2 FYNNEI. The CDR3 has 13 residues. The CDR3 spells CASSEELLGEQFF. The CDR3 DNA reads TGTGCCAGCAGTGAAGAGCTATTGGGTGAGCAGTTCTTC.

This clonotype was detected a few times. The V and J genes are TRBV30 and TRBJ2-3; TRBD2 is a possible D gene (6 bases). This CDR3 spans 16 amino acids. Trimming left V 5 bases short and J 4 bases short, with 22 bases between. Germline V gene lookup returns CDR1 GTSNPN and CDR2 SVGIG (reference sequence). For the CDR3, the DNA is TGTGCCTGGGGGGAGGTCGCGGGATTCCTCGCAGATACGCAGTATTTT. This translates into CAWGEVAGFLADTQYF.

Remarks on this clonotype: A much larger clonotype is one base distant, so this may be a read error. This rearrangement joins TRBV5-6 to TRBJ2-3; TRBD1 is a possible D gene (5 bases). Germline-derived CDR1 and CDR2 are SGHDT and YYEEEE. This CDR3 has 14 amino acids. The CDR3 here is CASSFQVSTGTQYF. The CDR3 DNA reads TGTGCCAGCAGCTTTCAGGTTAGCACAGGTACGCAGTATTTT.

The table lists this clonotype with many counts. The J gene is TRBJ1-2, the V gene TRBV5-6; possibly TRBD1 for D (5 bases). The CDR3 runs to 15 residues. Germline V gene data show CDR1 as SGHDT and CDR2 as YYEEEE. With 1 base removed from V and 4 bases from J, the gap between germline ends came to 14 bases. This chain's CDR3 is CASSLLRGESYGYTF. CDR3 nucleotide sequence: TGTGCCAGCAGCTTGCTCCGGGGGGAATCCTATGGCTACACCTTC. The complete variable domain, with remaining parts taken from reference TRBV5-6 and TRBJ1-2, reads DAGVTQSPTHLIKTRGQQVTLRCSPKSGHDTVSWYQQALGQGPQFIFQYYEEEERQRGNFPDRFSGHQFPNYSSELNVNALLLGDSALYLCASSLLRGESYGYTFGSGTRLTVV.

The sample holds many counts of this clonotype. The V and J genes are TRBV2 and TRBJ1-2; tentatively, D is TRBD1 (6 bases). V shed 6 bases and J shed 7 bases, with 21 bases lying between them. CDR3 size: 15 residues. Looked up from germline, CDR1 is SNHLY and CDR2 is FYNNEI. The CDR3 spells CASRAGQSSGGGYTF. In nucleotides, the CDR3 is TGTGCCAGCAGGGCGGGACAATCCTCGGGTGGTGGCTACACCTTC. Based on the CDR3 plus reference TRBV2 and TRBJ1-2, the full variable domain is EPEVTQTPSHQVTQMGQEVILRCVPISNHLYFYWYRQILGQKVEFLVSFYNNEISEKSEIFDDQFSVERPDGSNFTLKIRSTKLEDSAMYFCASRAGQSSGGGYTFGSGTRLTVV.

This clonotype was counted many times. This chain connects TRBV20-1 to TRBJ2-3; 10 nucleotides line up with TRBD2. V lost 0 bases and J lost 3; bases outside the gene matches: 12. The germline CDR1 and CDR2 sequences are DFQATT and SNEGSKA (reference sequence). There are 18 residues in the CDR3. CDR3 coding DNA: TGCAGTGCTAGAGATTGGCTAGCGGGGGCACCTGAAACAGATACGCAGTATTTT. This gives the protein CSARDWLAGAPETDTQYF.

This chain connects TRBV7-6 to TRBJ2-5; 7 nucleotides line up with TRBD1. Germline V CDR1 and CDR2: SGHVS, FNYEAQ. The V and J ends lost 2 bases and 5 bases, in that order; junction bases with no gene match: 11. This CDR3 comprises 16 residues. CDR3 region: CASSLSLGQTLETQYF. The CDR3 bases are TGTGCCAGCAGCTTATCTTTGGGACAGACCTTGGAGACCCAGTACTTC.

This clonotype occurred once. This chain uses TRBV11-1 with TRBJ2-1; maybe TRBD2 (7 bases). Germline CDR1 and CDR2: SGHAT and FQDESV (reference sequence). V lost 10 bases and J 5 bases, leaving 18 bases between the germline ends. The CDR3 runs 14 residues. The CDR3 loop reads CATHEGGGHNEQFF. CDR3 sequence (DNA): TGTGCCACACACGAGGGGGGGGGGCACAATGAGCAGTTCTTC.

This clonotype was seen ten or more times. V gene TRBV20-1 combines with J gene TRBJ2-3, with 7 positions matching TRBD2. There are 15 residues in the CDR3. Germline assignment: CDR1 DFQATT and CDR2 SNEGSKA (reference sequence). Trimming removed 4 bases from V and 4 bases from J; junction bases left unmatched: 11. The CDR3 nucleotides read TGCAGTGCTACGGTCAGGACTAGAGTCTCAGATACGCAGTATTTT. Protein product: CSATVRTRVSDTQYF.

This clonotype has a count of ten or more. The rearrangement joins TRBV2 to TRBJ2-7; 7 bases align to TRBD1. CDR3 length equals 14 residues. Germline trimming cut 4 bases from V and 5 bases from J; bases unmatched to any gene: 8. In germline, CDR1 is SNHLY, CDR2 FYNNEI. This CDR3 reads CASSVDRDGHEQYF. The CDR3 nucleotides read TGTGCCAGCAGTGTAGACAGGGACGGACACGAGCAGTACTTC.

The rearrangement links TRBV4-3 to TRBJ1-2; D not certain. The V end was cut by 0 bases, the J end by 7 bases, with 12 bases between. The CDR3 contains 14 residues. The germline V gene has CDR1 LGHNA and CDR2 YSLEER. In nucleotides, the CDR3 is TGCGCCAGCAGCCAAGACTACCGTCGCGGTGGCTACACCTTC. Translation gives CASSQDYRRGGYTF.

The CDR3 DNA reads TGCAGTGCCCCAGGGGGGATCCGCTACGAGCAGTACTTC. Translation: CSAPGGIRYEQYF. The chain couples TRBV20-1 to TRBJ2-7, with D perhaps matching TRBD1 (7 bases). The CDR3 extends over 13 amino acids. V was cut by 6 bases and J by 3 bases, with 15 bases left in between. Germline lookup yields CDR1 DFQATT and CDR2 SNEGSKA (reference sequence).

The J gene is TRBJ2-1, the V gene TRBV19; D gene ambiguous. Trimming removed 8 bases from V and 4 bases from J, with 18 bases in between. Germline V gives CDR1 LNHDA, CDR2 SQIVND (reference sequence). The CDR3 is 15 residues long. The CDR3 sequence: CASGRGSAPYNEQFF. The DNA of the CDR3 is TGTGCCAGTGGACGTGGTTCAGCACCATACAATGAGCAGTTCTTC.